The clone carrying this TCR beta chain was observed a few times. The assay was immunoSEQ multiplex PCR, and TCRdb's table has in-frame clones only and misses some. The sample contains about 110,000 clones, more than 80% of which appear only once. This entry comes from a study of blood T cell repertoires in COVID-19. Study information: Some COVID-19 samples were acute and others convalescent; all came from the United States, Italy and Spain.

J was trimmed by 1 base and V by 3 bases; bases with no gene match: 5. The CDR3 sequence is 15 residues long. Germline values: CDR1 LNHDA, CDR2 SQIVND (reference sequence). Sequencing was carried out using peripheral blood. The genes are TRBV19 and TRBJ1-2; 7 positions match TRBD1. This clonotype was obtained from an older woman with acute or convalescent COVID-19. The CDR3 sequence is CASSMAAGGNYGYTF. CDR3 DNA sequence: TGTGCCAGTAGTATGGCGGCAGGGGGTAACTATGGCTACACCTTC.